This T cell receptor (beta chain) was identified during a study of Ad26.COV2.S vaccination and SARS-CoV-2 variants. The CDR3 loop spans 12 amino acids. V was trimmed by 6 bases and J by 6 bases, leaving 8 bases between them. Treatment meaning: roughly 18 received Ad26.COV2.S at low or high dose, single or two shots; about 5 received placebo; per-sample allocation not given. The investigators took samples on day 63 after the first vaccine or placebo injection. The data were produced by immunoSEQ multiplex PCR, yet TCRdb's version contains in-frame clones alone and is incomplete. The sample has more than 400,000 clones, less than 95% seen once.

V is TRBV12-3 or TRBV12-4 and J is TRBJ2-2; D is undetermined. The TCR was taken from a person between 18 and 59 years old who received the Ad26.COV2.S COVID-19 vaccine or a placebo. The material was peripheral blood, obtained in a trial of Ad26.COV2.S vaccine versus placebo. The CDR3 loop reads CASRPWAGELFF. In DNA form, the CDR3 reads TGTGCCAGCAGACCCTGGGCCGGGGAGCTGTTTTTT.